This T cell receptor beta chain is from a study of beta chain features in type 1 diabetes. Points from the study as a whole: There was a moderate but significant shortening of TCRB CDR3s in all four CD4+ subsets of Type 1 diabetes patients.

This clone has just a few counts. The antigen is not known. CDR3 length equals 17 residues. The trim removed 4 bases at V and 0 bases at J, leaving 10 bases unmatched. The germline V gene encodes CDR1 SGHNT and CDR2 YYREEE (reference sequence). Reverse transcription of all isolated RNA meant that expressed TCRB transcripts were sequenced. The assay was immunoSEQ multiplex PCR, and TCRdb's table has in-frame clones only and misses some. The sample comprises 640,000 or so clones, over 10% of which are singletons, and 0.022% rests with the top ten. This receptor was obtained from a man aged 18 to 29 with type 1 diabetes. J is TRBJ2-4 and V is TRBV5-4, with TRBD2 matching 7 bases. Sequences were obtained from naive CD4+ T cells from blood. Here the CDR3 DNA reads TGTGCCAGCAGCCCCGGTGGGGAGGGGACAGCCAAAAACATTCAGTACTTC. The encoded protein is CASSPGGEGTAKNIQYF.